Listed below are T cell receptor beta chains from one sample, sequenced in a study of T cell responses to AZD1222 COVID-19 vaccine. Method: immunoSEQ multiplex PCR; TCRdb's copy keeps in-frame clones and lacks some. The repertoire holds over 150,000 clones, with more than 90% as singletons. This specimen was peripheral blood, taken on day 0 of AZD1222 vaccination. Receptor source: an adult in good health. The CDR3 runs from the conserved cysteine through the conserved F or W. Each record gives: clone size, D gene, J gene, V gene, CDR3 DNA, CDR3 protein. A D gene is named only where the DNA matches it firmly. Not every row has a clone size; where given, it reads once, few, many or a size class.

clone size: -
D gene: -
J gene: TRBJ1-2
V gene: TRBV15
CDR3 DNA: TGTGCCACCAGCACGGGAAGGGGGGACTATGGCTACACCTTC
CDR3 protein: CATSTGRGDYGYTF

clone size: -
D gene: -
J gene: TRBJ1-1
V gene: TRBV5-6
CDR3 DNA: TGTGCCAGCAGCTCCTGGACAGACAGAGTCATGAACACTGAAGCTTTCTTT
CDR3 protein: CASSSWTDRVMNTEAFF

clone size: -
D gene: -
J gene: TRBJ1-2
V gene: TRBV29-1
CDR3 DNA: TGCAGCGTCAGGGCCCTAAACTATGGCTACACCTTC
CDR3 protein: CSVRALNYGYTF

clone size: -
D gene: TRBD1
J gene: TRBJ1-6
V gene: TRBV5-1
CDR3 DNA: TGCGCCAGCAGCTTGGGAGACAGGGTGACGAATAATTCACCCCTCCACTTT
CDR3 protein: CASSLGDRVTNNSPLHF

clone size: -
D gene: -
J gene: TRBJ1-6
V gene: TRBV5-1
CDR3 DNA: TGCGCCAGCAGCTTGGAGAGCTCCTATAATTCACCCCTCCACTTT
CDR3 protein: CASSLESSYNSPLHF

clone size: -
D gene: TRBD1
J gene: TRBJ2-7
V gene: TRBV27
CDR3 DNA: TGTGCCAGCAGTCTTCGGGACAGGGCGTACGAGCAGTACTTC
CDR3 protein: CASSLRDRAYEQYF

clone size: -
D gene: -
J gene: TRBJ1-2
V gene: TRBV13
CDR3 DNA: TGTGCCAGCAGCTTTGCCCATTATGGCTACACCTTC
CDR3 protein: CASSFAHYGYTF

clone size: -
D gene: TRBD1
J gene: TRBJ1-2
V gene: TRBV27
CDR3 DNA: TGTGCCGCCCGACAGGGTATCTATGGCTACACCTTC
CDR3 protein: CAARQGIYGYTF

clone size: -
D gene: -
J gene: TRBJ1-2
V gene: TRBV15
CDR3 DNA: TGTGCCACCAGCAGAGTAGGAGGGGGGGCCGCCCGCGGCTACACCTTC
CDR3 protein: CATSRVGGGAARGYTF

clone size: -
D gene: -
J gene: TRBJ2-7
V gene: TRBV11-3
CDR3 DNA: TGTGCCAGCAGCCTAGGTGTATCGACGATTAACTACGAGCAGTACTTC
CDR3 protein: CASSLGVSTINYEQYF

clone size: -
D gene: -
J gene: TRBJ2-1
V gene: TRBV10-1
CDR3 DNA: TGCGCCAGCAGCAAGCGGATCGACTACAATGAGCAGTTCTTC
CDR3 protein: CASSKRIDYNEQFF

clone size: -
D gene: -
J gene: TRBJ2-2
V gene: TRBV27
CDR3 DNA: TGTGCCAGCAGTTTACGCATTGTTGGGGCGGCGAACACCGGGGAGCTGTTTTTT
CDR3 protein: CASSLRIVGAANTGELFF

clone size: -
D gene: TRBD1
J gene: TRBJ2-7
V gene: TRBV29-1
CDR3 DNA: TGCAGCGTTGCTACAGGGGAGTCCTACGAGCAGTACTTC
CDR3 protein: CSVATGESYEQYF

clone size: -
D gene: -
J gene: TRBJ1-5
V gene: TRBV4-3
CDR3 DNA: TGCGCCAGCAGCCAAGTGCGGGGGTTGGGTCAGCCCCAGCATTTT
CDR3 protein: CASSQVRGLGQPQHF

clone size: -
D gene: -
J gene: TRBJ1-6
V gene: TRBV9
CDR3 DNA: TGTGCCAGCAGCCAGGGCAGCAATTCACCCCTCCACTTT
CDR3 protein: CASSQGSNSPLHF

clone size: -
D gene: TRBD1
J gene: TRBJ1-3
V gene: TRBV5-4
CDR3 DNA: TGTGCCAGCAGCCTGGGACAGGGAAGAGGAAACACCATATATTTT
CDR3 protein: CASSLGQGRGNTIYF

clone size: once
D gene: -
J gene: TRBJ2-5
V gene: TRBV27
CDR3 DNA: TGTGCCAGCAGTTCAATTAGGTACCAAGAGACCCAGTACTTC
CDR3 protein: CASSSIRYQETQYF

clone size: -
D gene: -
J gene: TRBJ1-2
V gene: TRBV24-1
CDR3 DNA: TGTGCCACCCCCCCCCAGGCTAACGGCGTCCTCGATGGCTACACCTTC
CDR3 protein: CATPPQANGVLDGYTF

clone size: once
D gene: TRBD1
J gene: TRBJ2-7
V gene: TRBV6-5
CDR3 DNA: TGTGCCAGCGGACGGGACAGGGGAGCCGAGCAGTACTTC
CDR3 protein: CASGRDRGAEQYF

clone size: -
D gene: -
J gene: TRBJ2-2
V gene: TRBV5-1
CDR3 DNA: TGCGCCAGCAGCTTGGGTGGGGTGTCAAACTCCGGGGAGCTGTTTTTT
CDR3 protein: CASSLGGVSNSGELFF

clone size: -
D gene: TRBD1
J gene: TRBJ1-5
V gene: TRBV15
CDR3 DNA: TGTGCCACCAGCAGAGAACAGGGGGGTCAGCCCCAGCATTTT
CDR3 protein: CATSREQGGQPQHF

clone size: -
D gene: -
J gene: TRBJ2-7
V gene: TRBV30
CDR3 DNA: TGTGCCTGGAGAAAATCTGTGCCATCCTACGAGCAGTACTTC
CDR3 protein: CAWRKSVPSYEQYF

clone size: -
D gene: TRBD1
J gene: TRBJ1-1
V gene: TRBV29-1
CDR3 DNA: TGCAGCGTTGAACAGTTTCGCGGGACAGCAACACTTGAAGCTTTCTTT
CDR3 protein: CSVEQFRGTATLEAFF

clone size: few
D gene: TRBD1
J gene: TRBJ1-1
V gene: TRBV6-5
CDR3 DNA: TGTGCCAGCAGCCCGGGACAGGGGTCAAACACTGAAGCTTTCTTT
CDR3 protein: CASSPGQGSNTEAFF

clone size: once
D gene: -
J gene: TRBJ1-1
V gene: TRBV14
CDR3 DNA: TGTGCCAGCAGCCCGTGGAGGGAACTCACTGAAGCTTTCTTT
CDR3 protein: CASSPWRELTEAFF

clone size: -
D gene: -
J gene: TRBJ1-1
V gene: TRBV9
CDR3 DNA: TGTGCCAGCAGCGCAACCCTGAACACTGAAGCTTTCTTT
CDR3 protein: CASSATLNTEAFF

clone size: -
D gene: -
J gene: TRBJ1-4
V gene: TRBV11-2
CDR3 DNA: TGTGCCAGCAGCTGGGTCGGGACGGAGAATGAAAAACTGTTTTTT
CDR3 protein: CASSWVGTENEKLFF

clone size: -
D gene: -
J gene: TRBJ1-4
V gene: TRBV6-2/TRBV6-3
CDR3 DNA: TGTGCCAGCAGCAGAGTTGCAACTAATGAAAAACTGTTTTTT
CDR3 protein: CASSRVATNEKLFF

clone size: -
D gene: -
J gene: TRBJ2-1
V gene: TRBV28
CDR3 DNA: TGTGCCAGCAGTTTAGGCGGTGCGTCCTACAATGAGCAGTTCTTC
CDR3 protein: CASSLGGASYNEQFF

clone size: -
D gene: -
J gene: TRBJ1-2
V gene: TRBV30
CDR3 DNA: TGTGCCTGGAGTGCGTTGGGCCTCTATGGCTACACCTTC
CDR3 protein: CAWSALGLYGYTF

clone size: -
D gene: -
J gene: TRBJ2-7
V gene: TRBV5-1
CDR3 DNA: TGCGCCAGCAGCAGTGACGCGAGCTCCTACGAGCAGTACTTC
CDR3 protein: CASSSDASSYEQYF

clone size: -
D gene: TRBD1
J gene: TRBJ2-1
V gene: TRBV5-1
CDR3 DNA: TGCGCCAGCAGCCCACTCGGGACAGGGATTAATGAGCAGTTCTTC
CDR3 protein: CASSPLGTGINEQFF

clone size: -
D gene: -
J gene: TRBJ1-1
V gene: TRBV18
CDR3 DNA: TGTGCCAGCTCGGCGGTGAACACTGAAGCTTTCTTT
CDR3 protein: CASSAVNTEAFF

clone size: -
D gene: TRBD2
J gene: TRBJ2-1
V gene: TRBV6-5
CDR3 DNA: TGTGCCAGCAGTTACCCGACTAGCTTAGAGCAGTTCTTC
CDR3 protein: CASSYPTSLEQFF

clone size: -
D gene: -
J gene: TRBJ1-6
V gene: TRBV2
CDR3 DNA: TGTGCCAGCAGTGAGGGCAGGGGCCGGTCACCCCTCCACTTT
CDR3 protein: CASSEGRGRSPLHF

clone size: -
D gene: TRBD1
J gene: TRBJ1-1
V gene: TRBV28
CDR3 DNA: TGTGCCAGCAGTTTACGCCGGACAGGGGGCACTGAAGCTTTCTTT
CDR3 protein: CASSLRRTGGTEAFF

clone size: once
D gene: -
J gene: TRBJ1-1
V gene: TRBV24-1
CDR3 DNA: TGTGCCACCAGTGATTTGTTCGGGTTTGAAGCTTTCTTT
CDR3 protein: CATSDLFGFEAFF

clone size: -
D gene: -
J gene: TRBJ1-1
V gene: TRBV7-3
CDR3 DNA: TGTGCCAGCAGCTTAACGACAGGAGGTAACACTGAAGCTTTCTTT
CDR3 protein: CASSLTTGGNTEAFF

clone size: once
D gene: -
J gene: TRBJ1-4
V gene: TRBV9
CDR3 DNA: TGTGCCAGCAACGAGGGGTTTGGGGGCGGCGAAAAACTGTTTTTT
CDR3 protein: CASNEGFGGGEKLFF